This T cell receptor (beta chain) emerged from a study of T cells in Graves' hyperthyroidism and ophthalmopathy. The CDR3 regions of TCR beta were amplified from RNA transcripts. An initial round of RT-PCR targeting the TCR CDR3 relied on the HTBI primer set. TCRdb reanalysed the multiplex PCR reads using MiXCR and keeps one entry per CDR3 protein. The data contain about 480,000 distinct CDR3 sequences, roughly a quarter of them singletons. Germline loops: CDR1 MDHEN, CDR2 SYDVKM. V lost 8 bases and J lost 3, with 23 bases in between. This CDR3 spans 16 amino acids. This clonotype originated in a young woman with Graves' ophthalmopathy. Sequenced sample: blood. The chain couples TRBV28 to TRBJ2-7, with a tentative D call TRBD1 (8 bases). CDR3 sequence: CASHTRGAGGIYEQYF. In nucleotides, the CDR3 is TGTGCCAGCCATACCCGGGGGGCAGGGGGCATCTACGAGCAGTACTTC.